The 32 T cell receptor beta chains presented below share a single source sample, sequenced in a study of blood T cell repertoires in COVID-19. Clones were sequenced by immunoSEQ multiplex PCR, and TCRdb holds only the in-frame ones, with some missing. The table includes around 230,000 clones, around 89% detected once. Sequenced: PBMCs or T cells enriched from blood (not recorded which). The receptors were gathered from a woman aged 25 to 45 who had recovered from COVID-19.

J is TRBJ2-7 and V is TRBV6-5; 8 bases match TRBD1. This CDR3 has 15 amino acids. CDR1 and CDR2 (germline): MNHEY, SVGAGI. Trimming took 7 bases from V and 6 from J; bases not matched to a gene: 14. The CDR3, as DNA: TGTGCCAGCACCGGTCAGGAACAGGGGGTCTCCGAGCAGTACTTC. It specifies CASTGQEQGVSEQYF.

In nucleotides, the CDR3 is TGCGCCAGCAGCCAAGAAGGGACTAGCGGGGGGGCGGCGGATACGCAGTATTTT. Its protein is CASSQEGTSGGAADTQYF. The chain uses TRBV4-3 and TRBJ2-3; 16 positions match TRBD2. Germline V lookup: CDR1 LGHNA, CDR2 YSLEER. Germline trimming cut 0 bases from V and 6 bases from J; bases unmatched to any gene: 6. The CDR3 spans 18 residues.

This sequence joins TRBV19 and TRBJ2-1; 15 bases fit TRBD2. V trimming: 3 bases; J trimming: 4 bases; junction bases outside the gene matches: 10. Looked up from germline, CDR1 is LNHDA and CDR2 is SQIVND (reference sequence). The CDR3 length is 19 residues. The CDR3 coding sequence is TGTGCCAGTAGTATGGTTTTCGCCGGGACTAGCGGGGGGTACAATGAGCAGTTCTTC. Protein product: CASSMVFAGTSGGYNEQFF. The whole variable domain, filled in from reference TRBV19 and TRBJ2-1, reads DGGITQSPKYLFRKEGQNVTLSCEQNLNHDAMYWYRQDPGQGLRLIYYSQIVNDFQKGDIAEGYSVSREKKESFPLTVTSAQKNPTAFYLCASSMVFAGTSGGYNEQFFGPGTRLTVL.

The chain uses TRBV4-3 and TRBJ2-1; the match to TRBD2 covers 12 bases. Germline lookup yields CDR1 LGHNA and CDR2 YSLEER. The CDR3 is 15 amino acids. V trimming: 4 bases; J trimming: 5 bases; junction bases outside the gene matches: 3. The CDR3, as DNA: TGCGCCAGCAGCCCGCTAGCGGGGGGGAACAATGAGCAGTTCTTC. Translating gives CASSPLAGGNNEQFF.

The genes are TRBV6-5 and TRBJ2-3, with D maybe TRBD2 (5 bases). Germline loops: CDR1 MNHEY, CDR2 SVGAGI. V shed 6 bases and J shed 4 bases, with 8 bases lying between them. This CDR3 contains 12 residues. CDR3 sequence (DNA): TGTGCCAGCAGGAGAGGGTCAGATACGCAGTATTTT. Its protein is CASRRGSDTQYF.

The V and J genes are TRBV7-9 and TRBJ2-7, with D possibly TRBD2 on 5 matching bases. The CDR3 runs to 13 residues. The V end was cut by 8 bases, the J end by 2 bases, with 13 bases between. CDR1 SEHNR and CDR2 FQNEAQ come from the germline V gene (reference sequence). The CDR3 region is CASGNAGAYEQYF. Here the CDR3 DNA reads TGTGCCAGCGGAAACGCGGGCGCCTACGAGCAGTACTTC. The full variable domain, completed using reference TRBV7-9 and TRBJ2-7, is DTGVSQNPRHKITKRGQNVTFRCDPISEHNRLYWYRQTLGQGPEFLTYFQNEAQLEKSRLLSDRFSAERPKGSFSTLEIQRTEQGDSAMYLCASGNAGAYEQYFGPGTRLTVT.

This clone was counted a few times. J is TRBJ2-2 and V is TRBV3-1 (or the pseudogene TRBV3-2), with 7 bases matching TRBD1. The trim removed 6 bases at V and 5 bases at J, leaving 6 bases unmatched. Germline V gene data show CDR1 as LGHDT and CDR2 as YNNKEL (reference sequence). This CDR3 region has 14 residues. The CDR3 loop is CASRRDRSTGELFF. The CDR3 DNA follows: TGTGCCAGCAGACGGGACAGATCAACCGGGGAGCTGTTTTTT.

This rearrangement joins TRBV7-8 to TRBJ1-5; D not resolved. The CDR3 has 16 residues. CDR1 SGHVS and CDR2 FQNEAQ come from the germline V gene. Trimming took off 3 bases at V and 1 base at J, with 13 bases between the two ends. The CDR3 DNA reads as TGTGCCAGCAGCTTTTCTGATGACGGGAGCAATCAGCCCCAGCATTTT. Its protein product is CASSFSDDGSNQPQHF.

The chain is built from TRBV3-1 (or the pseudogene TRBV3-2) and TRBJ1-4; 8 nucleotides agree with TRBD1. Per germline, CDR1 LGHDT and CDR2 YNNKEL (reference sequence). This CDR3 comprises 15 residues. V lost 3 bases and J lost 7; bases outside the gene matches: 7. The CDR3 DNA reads TGTGCCAGCAGCCAGATGGGGACAGGTACTGAAAAACTGTTTTTT. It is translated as CASSQMGTGTEKLFF.

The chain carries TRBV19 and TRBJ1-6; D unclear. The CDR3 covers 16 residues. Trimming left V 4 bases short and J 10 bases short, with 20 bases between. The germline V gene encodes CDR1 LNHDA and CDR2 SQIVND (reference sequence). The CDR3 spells CASSTILTNGFSPLHF. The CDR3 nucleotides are TGTGCCAGTAGTACGATACTCACCAACGGTTTCTCACCCCTCCACTTT.

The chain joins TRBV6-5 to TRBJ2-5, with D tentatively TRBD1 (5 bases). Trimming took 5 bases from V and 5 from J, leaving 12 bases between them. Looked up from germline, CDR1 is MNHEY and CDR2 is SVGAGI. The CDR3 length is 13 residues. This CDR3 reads CASSLRGWETQYF. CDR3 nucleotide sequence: TGTGCCAGCAGTCTTAGGGGATGGGAGACCCAGTACTTC.

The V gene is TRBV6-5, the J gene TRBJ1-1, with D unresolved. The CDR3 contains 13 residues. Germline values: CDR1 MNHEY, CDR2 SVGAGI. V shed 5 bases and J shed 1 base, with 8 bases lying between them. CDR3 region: CASSPFRNTEAFF. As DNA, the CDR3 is TGTGCCAGCAGTCCCTTTAGGAACACTGAAGCTTTCTTT.

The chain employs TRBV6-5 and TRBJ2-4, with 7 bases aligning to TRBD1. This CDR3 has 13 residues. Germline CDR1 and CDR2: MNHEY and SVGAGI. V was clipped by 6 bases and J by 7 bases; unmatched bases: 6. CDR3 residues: CASRPGQNNIQYF. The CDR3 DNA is TGTGCCAGCAGACCGGGACAGAATAACATTCAGTACTTC.

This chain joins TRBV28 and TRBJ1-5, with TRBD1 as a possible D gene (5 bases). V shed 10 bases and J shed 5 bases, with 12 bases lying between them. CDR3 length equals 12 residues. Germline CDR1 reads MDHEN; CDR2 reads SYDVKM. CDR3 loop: CATRSGHQPQHF. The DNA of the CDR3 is TGTGCCACGCGATCAGGGCATCAGCCCCAGCATTTT.

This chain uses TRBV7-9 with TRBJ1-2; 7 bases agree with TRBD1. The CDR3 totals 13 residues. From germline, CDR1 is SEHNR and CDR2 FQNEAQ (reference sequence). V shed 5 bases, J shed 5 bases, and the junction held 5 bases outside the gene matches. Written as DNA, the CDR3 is TGTGCCAGCAGCCGGGACAGTGGGTATGGCTACACCTTC. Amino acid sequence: CASSRDSGYGYTF.

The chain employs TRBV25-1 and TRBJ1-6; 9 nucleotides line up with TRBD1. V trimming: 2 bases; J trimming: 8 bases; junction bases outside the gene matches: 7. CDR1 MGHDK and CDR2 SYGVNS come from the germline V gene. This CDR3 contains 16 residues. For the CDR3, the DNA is TGTGCCAGCAGTGAAGCCTCCGGGACAGGGTATTCACCCCTCCACTTT. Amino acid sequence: CASSEASGTGYSPLHF.

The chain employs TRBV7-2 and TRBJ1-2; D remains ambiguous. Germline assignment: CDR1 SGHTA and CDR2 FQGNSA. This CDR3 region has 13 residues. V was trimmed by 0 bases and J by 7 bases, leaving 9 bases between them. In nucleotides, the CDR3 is TGTGCCAGCAGCTTAGCGCTCAGGTCTGGCTACACCTTC. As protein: CASSLALRSGYTF.

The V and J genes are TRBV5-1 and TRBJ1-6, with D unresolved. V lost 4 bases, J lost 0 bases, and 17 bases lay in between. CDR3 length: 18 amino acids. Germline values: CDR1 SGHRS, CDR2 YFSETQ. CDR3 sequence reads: CASSQTNDFPSYNSPLHF. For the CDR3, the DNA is TGCGCCAGCAGCCAAACAAACGACTTTCCCTCCTATAATTCACCCCTCCACTTT.

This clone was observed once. CDR3 coding DNA: TGTGCCAGTTCGGGGGGGTCCTCCCTGAACACCGGGGAGCTGTTTTTT. Its translation: CASSGGSSLNTGELFF. The chain is built from TRBV2 and TRBJ2-2; 8 bases fit TRBD2. CDR3 length: 16 residues. Germline loops: CDR1 SNHLY, CDR2 FYNNEI. The V segment lost 9 bases and the J segment 1 base; nucleotides outside the gene matches: 10.

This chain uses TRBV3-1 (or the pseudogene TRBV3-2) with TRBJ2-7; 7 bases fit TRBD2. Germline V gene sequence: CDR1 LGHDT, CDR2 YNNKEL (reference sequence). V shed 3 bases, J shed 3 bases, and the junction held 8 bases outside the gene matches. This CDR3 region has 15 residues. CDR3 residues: CASSHPGTNLYEQYF. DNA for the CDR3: TGTGCCAGCAGCCATCCCGGGACTAACCTCTACGAGCAGTACTTC.

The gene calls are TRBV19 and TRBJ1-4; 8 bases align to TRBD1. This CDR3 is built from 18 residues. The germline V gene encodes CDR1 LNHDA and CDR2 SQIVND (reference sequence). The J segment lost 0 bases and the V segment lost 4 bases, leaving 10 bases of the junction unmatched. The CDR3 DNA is TGTGCCAGTAGTAATTCGGGACAGGTATATGCAACTAATGAAAAACTGTTTTTT. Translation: CASSNSGQVYATNEKLFF.

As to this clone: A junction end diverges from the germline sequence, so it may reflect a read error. The DNA for the CDR3 is TGTGCCAGCAGCCCGACGGGACTAGCGGGGGCTATGGACTTC. This translates into CASSPTGLAGAMDF. The chain has TRBV7-3 and TRBJ2-4, with TRBD2 matching 14 bases. The CDR3 consists of 14 residues. CDR1 and CDR2 from the germline V gene are SGHTA and FQGTGA.

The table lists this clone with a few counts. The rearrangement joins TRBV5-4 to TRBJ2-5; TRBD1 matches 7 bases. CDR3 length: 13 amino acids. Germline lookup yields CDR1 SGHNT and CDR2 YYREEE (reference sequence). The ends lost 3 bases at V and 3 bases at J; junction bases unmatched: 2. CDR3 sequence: CASSWDSEETQYF. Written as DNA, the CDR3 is TGTGCCAGCAGCTGGGACAGCGAAGAGACCCAGTACTTC.

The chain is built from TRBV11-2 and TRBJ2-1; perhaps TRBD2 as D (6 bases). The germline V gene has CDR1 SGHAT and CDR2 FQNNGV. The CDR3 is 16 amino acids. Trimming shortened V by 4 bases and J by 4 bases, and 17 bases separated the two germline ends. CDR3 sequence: CASSWWGVDSYNEQFF. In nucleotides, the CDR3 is TGTGCCAGCAGCTGGTGGGGGGTAGATTCGTACAATGAGCAGTTCTTC.

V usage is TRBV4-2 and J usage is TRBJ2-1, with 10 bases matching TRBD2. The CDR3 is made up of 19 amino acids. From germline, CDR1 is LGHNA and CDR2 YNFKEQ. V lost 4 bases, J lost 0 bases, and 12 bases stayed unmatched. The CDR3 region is CASSLRPSGGFSSYNEQFF. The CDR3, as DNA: TGTGCCAGCAGCCTCAGGCCTAGCGGGGGCTTTAGCTCCTACAATGAGCAGTTCTTC.

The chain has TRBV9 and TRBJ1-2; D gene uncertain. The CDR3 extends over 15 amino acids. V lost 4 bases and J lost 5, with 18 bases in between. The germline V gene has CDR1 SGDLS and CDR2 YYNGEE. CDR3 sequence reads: CASSSPTQSLYGYTF. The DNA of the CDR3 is TGTGCCAGCAGCTCCCCTACGCAAAGCTTGTATGGCTACACCTTC.

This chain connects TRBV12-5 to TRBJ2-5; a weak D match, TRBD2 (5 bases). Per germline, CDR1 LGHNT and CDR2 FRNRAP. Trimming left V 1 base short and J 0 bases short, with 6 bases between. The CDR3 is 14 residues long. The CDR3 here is CASGLGADQETQYF. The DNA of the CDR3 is TGTGCTAGTGGTTTGGGAGCGGACCAAGAGACCCAGTACTTC.

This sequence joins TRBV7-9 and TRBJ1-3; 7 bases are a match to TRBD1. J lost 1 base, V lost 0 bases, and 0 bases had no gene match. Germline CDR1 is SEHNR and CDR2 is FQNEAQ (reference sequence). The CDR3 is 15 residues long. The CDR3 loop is CASSLAGQSGNTIYF. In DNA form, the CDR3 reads TGTGCCAGCAGCTTAGCGGGACAGTCTGGAAACACCATATATTTT.

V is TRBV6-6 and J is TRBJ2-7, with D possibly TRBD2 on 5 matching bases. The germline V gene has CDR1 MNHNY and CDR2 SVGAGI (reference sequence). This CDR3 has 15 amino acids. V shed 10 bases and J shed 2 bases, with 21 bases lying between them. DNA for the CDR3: TGTGCCACTACTACAGATCGGGATCCCGCCTACGAGCAGTACTTC. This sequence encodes CATTTDRDPAYEQYF.

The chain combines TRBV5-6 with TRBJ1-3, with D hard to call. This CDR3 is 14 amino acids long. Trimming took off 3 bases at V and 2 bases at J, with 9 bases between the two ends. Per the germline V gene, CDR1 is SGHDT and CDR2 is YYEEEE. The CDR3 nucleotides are TGTGCCAGCAGCTCCGAGGGAGCTGGAAACACCATATATTTT. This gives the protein CASSSEGAGNTIYF.

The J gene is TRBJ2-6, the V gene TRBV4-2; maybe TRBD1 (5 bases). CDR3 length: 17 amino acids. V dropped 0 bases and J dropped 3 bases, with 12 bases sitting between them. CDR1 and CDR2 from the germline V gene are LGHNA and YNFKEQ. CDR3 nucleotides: TGTGCCAGCAGCCAAGATTCGGCAGGGAATGGGGCCAACGTCCTGACTTTC. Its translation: CASSQDSAGNGANVLTF.

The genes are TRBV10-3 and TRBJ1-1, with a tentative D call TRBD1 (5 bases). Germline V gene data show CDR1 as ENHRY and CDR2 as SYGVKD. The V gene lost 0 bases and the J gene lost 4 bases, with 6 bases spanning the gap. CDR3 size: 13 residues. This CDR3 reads CAISESQGTEAFF. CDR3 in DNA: TGTGCCATCAGTGAGTCCCAGGGCACTGAAGCTTTCTTT.